This T cell receptor beta chain was sequenced in a study of chemoradiotherapy in HPV16-positive cancers. Libraries were prepared by immunoSEQ multiplex PCR; TCRdb keeps only in-frame clonotypes and omits some of them. Among tens of thousands of clones, 80% to 90% were seen once, and the ten largest hold over 3%. The germline V and J ends were trimmed by 0 bases and 6 bases, with 10 bases remaining between them. Germline values: CDR1 SGDLS, CDR2 YYNGEE. The CDR3 extends over 14 amino acids. Repeated repertoire sampling spanned the course of chemoradiotherapy. V is TRBV9 and J is TRBJ2-1; weak D call: TRBD1 (5 bases). The TCR sequence derives from a human donor with HPV-associated anogenital cancer. This material consisted of blood, taken from a patient who underwent chemoradiotherapy. CDR3: CASSVEGLLNEQFF. The CDR3 DNA reads TGTGCCAGCAGCGTAGAGGGGCTTCTCAATGAGCAGTTCTTC. The full variable domain, rest sourced from reference TRBV9 and TRBJ2-1, is DSGVTQTPKHLITATGQRVTLRCSPRSGDLSVYWYQQSLDQGLQFLIQYYNGEERAKGNILERFSAQQFPDLHSELNLSSLELGDSALYFCASSVEGLLNEQFFGPGTRLTVL.